The 10 T cell receptor beta chains listed next were all sequenced from one sample in a study of OX40 agonist ivuxolimab in advanced cancers. Sequencing used immunoSEQ multiplex PCR; TCRdb keeps in-frame clones, though not all of them. Of tens of thousands of clones listed, roughly 84% were seen once; the top ten hold 0.27%. This material consisted of CD4+ or CD8+ T cells sorted from blood, taken in a trial of the OX40 agonist ivuxolimab. The source of these receptors is an adult with an advanced solid tumor such as melanoma, head and neck, liver or kidney cancer.

The J gene is TRBJ1-2, the V gene TRBV5-8; possible D gene TRBD1, 6 bases. The CDR3 has 13 amino acids. Germline V lookup: CDR1 SGHTS, CDR2 YDEGEE. The ends were cut back, 4 bases at V and 7 bases at J, with 14 bases in the middle. DNA of the CDR3: TGTGCCAGCAGCGAAGGGGGGTTAAGTGGCTACACCTTC. This gives the protein CASSEGGLSGYTF.

As for this clone: Other DNA sequences in this sample translate to the same CDR3. The chain couples TRBV5-1 to TRBJ1-3; D is uncertain. This CDR3 region has 14 residues. The ends were cut back, 0 bases at V and 1 base at J, with 5 bases in the middle. The germline CDR1 and CDR2 sequences are SGHRS and YFSETQ. CDR3 loop: CASSLDSSGNTIYF. The CDR3 nucleotides are TGCGCCAGCAGCTTGGACTCTTCTGGAAACACCATATATTTT. Complete variable domain (other parts from reference TRBV5-1 and TRBJ1-3): KAGVTQTPRYLIKTRGQQVTLSCSPISGHRSVSWYQQTPGQGLQFLFEYFSETQRNKGNFPGRFSGRQFSNSRSEMNVSTLELGDSALYLCASSLDSSGNTIYFGEGSWLTVV.

This chain uses TRBV7-9 with TRBJ2-1, with 14 bases fitting TRBD2. CDR1 is SEHNR and CDR2 is FQNEAQ in the germline V gene (reference sequence). The V and J ends lost 2 bases and 7 bases, in that order; junction bases with no gene match: 10. The CDR3 is 18 amino acids. Here the CDR3 reads CASSLPPRLAGGLNEQFF. In DNA, the CDR3 is TGTGCCAGCAGCTTACCCCCCCGACTAGCGGGAGGGTTAAATGAGCAGTTCTTC.

DNA of the CDR3: TGTGCCAGCAGCTTTAGTACCGGGTCCCACGAGCAGTACTTC. This sequence encodes CASSFSTGSHEQYF. The chain is built from TRBV7-9 and TRBJ2-7; D unresolved. The germline V and J ends were trimmed by 3 bases and 5 bases, with 14 bases remaining between them. Per the germline V gene, CDR1 is SEHNR and CDR2 is FQNEAQ (reference sequence). The CDR3 loop spans 14 amino acids. The full variable domain, with the rest looked up from reference TRBV7-9 and TRBJ2-7, is DTGVSQNPRHKITKRGQNVTFRCDPISEHNRLYWYRQTLGQGPEFLTYFQNEAQLEKSRLLSDRFSAERPKGSFSTLEIQRTEQGDSAMYLCASSFSTGSHEQYFGPGTRLTVT.

This sequence joins TRBV6-6 and TRBJ1-2, with no clear D. The germline V gene encodes CDR1 MNHNY and CDR2 SVGAGI (reference sequence). The CDR3 is made up of 13 amino acids. Trimming left V 6 bases short and J 2 bases short, with 10 bases between. The CDR3 reads CASRKDLNYGYTF. The CDR3 DNA is TGTGCCAGCAGGAAAGACCTGAACTATGGCTACACCTTC.

The CDR3 here is CASSLGGRSSYEQYF. Written as DNA, the CDR3 is TGTGCCAGCAGCTTAGGGGGACGGAGCTCCTACGAGCAGTACTTC. V and J are TRBV13 and TRBJ2-7; either TRBD1 or TRBD2 may fit D (5 bases each). Trimming took off 0 bases at V and 0 bases at J, with 9 bases between the two ends. The CDR3 runs 15 residues. Germline V gives CDR1 PRHDT, CDR2 FYEKMQ (reference sequence).

The rearrangement joins TRBV6-7 to TRBJ1-2; D call uncertain. TRBV6-7 is classed as an ORF, of uncertain function. CDR3 length: 10 amino acids. V dropped 3 bases and J dropped 9 bases, with 5 bases sitting between them. CDR3 nucleotide sequence: TGTGCCAGCAGTTATAAAAGCTACACCTTC. It translates to CASSYKSYTF.

The chain employs TRBV5-1 and TRBJ2-1; maybe TRBD2 (5 bases). V was cut by 0 bases and J by 8 bases, with 6 bases left in between. The germline V gene encodes CDR1 SGHRS and CDR2 YFSETQ. CDR3 length equals 12 residues. Here the CDR3 DNA reads TGCGCCAGCAGCTTGGTGAGGGATGAGCAGTTCTTC. This sequence encodes CASSLVRDEQFF.

The chain employs TRBV5-4 and TRBJ2-1; 8 bases agree with TRBD1. Germline V lookup: CDR1 SGHNT, CDR2 YYREEE (reference sequence). Trimming at V came to 5 bases and at J to 8 bases, leaving 9 bases not matched to a gene. The CDR3 has 14 amino acids. CDR3 DNA sequence: TGTGCCAGCAGGCTTCAGGGGGCGGTGGATGAGCAGTTCTTC. Amino acid sequence: CASRLQGAVDEQFF.

In this sample, this clone turned up a few times. The genes are TRBV25-1 and TRBJ2-5; 9 bases fit TRBD2. Germline V gives CDR1 MGHDK, CDR2 SYGVNS. Trimming took 7 bases from V and 10 from J; bases not matched to a gene: 13. The CDR3 length is 14 residues. The CDR3 here is CASTEPGTSRVQYF. The CDR3 DNA follows: TGTGCCAGCACCGAACCCGGGACTAGCCGGGTCCAGTACTTC.